Following are 20 T cell receptor beta chains from one sample sequenced in a study of liver allograft versus peripheral blood T cells. Looking at the study overall: In transplanted livers, T cell receptor repertoires were compared with those found in the recipients' peripheral blood.

TCRdb used MiXCR to reprocess the reads, holding one entry per CDR3 protein. The sample shows 1,500 to 2,000 distinct CDR3 sequences, approximately 16% of them seen only once. These receptors originate from a human patient who had a liver transplant. The graft donor may have given rise to some T cells.

This clonotype qualifies as medium-sized. V usage is TRBV18 and J usage is TRBJ1-1; D gene unclear. V was shortened by 4 bases and J by 3 bases, with 3 bases between the two germline ends. Germline CDR1 reads KGHSH; CDR2 reads LQKENI. CDR3 length: 11 residues. The CDR3 protein is CASSRDTEAFF. In DNA form, the CDR3 reads TGTGCCAGCTCACGAGACACTGAAGCTTTCTTT.

In its sample, this clonotype is large. This chain joins TRBV20-1 and TRBJ2-7, with 14 nucleotides matching TRBD2. This CDR3 spans 14 amino acids. V dropped 5 bases and J dropped 3; count of bases not matched to a gene: 3. CDR1 is DFQATT and CDR2 is SNEGSKA in the germline V gene (reference sequence). The CDR3 DNA is TGCAGTGCTGGACTAGCGGGGGGCTTCTACGAGCAGTACTTC. Its translation: CSAGLAGGFYEQYF.

This clonotype is categorized as medium-sized. V usage is TRBV12-3 or TRBV12-4 and J usage is TRBJ1-3, with D unresolved. Between the trimmed V and J ends, which lost 4 bases and 8 bases, there was a span of 15 bases. CDR3 size: 14 residues. The CDR3 DNA sequence: TGTGCCAGCAGTTCCCGACGGGGTCTGGACACCATATATTTT. It specifies CASSSRRGLDTIYF.

Sample share makes this clonotype medium-sized. The chain is built from TRBV6-5 and TRBJ2-7; 8 bases fit TRBD2. Germline V gene data show CDR1 as MNHEY and CDR2 as SVGAGI. V trimming: 1 base; J trimming: 3 bases; junction bases outside the gene matches: 2. The CDR3 covers 14 residues. CDR3 sequence: CASSYLAGSYEQYF. DNA for the CDR3: TGTGCCAGCAGTTACTTAGCGGGGAGCTACGAGCAGTACTTC.

This clonotype is labeled as medium-sized. V usage is TRBV20-1 and J usage is TRBJ2-3, with D perhaps TRBD1 or TRBD2 (5 bases each). Trimming cost V 3 bases and J 3 bases, with 19 bases left between them. The CDR3 extends over 16 amino acids. CDR1 is DFQATT and CDR2 is SNEGSKA in the germline V gene (reference sequence). This CDR3 is CSASPHGGELTDTQYF. In nucleotides, the CDR3 is TGCAGTGCTAGCCCCCATGGGGGAGAGTTAACAGATACGCAGTATTTT.

This clonotype is termed medium-sized. The genes are TRBV3-2 and TRBJ2-2. TRBV3-2 counts as a pseudogene. This CDR3 region has 14 residues. This CDR3 reads CASSQGGNTGELFF. DNA of the CDR3: TGTGCCAGCAGCCAAGGTGGGAACACCGGGGAGCTGTTTTTT.

In its sample, this clonotype is medium-sized. J is TRBJ1-3 and V is TRBV10-3, with D uncertain. In germline, CDR1 is ENHRY, CDR2 SYGVKD. Between the trimmed V and J ends, which lost 6 bases and 2 bases, there was a span of 14 bases. This CDR3 region has 15 residues. CDR3 nucleotide sequence: TGTGCCATCAGCCCTCGGGTCCGGGCTGGAAACACCATATATTTT. Its protein product is CAISPRVRAGNTIYF.

This clonotype is classed as medium-sized. The gene calls are TRBV20-1 and TRBJ2-2; 7 bases align to TRBD2. CDR3 size: 14 residues. CDR1 and CDR2 from the germline V gene are DFQATT and SNEGSKA (reference sequence). Trimming cost V 4 bases and J 4 bases; bases outside gene matches: 6. CDR3: CSAKDSGGTGELFF. In DNA, the CDR3 is TGCAGTGCTAAGGACTCGGGGGGCACCGGGGAGCTGTTTTTT.

This clonotype is termed large. Written as DNA, the CDR3 is TGTGCCAGCAGTTTCTTACCGGGACAGGGGGAAACCTACGAGCAGTACTTC. This encodes CASSFLPGQGETYEQYF. The chain recombines TRBV6-5 with TRBJ2-7; 11 positions agree with TRBD1. The CDR3 is 17 amino acids. CDR1 MNHEY and CDR2 SVGAGI come from the germline V gene. Germline trimming cut 4 bases from V and 2 bases from J; bases unmatched to any gene: 10.

By share of the sample, this clonotype is medium-sized. This chain joins TRBV14 and TRBJ2-1; a weak D match, TRBD2 (7 bases). The CDR3 loop spans 18 amino acids. From germline, CDR1 is SGHDN and CDR2 FVKESK. V was cut by 0 bases and J by 8 bases, with 23 bases left in between. The CDR3 DNA sequence: TGTGCCAGCAGCCAAGATCGGTTGAGGGGGGAGGGCCTGGATGAGCAGTTCTTC. Its translation: CASSQDRLRGEGLDEQFF.

This clonotype is labeled as large (0.1 to 1%). This chain connects TRBV6-2 or TRBV6-3 to TRBJ1-2, with TRBD1 matching over 7 bases. CDR1 is MNHEY and CDR2 is SVGEGT in the germline V gene. This CDR3 is built from 13 residues. Trimming at V came to 6 bases and at J to 0 bases, leaving 1 base not matched to a gene. The CDR3 bases are TGTGCCAGCAGGACAGGGTCTAACTATGGCTACACCTTC. Translated, it gives CASRTGSNYGYTF.

Comments on this clonotype: With a far larger clone one base away, a read error is the likely cause. This rearrangement joins TRBV6-6 to TRBJ1-6; maybe TRBD1 (5 bases). Germline V gene data show CDR1 as MNHNY and CDR2 as SVGAGI (reference sequence). The CDR3 runs 16 residues. V was cut by 5 bases and J by 4 bases, with 15 bases left in between. CDR3 region: CASSDRGTVYNSPLHF. CDR3 coding DNA: TGTGCCAGCAGTGATCGGGGGACGGTATATAATTCACCCCTCCACTTT.

This clonotype is medium-sized (0.01 to 0.1%). The V gene is TRBV27, the J gene TRBJ1-1; D uncertain. This CDR3 is built from 13 residues. CDR1 is MNHEY and CDR2 is SMNVEV in the germline V gene (reference sequence). Trimming pared 6 bases from V and 6 bases from J, leaving 14 bases between. This CDR3 reads CASRKEGFSEAFF. The CDR3 nucleotides are TGTGCCAGCAGGAAGGAGGGCTTTTCTGAAGCTTTCTTT.

In this sample, this clonotype is medium-sized (0.01 to 0.1%). CDR3 nucleotides: TGCAGTGCTAGAGATATGGCGGGGGGGGGCTACAATGAGCAGTTCTTC. Translated: CSARDMAGGGYNEQFF. The gene calls are TRBV20-1 and TRBJ2-1; 9 bases match TRBD2. The trim removed 0 bases at V and 3 bases at J, leaving 6 bases unmatched. The CDR3 has 16 amino acids. Germline V gene sequence: CDR1 DFQATT, CDR2 SNEGSKA (reference sequence).

In the case of this clonotype: Germline and junction disagree at one end, which may indicate a read error. The chain couples TRBV12-3 or TRBV12-4 to TRBJ1-4; TRBD1 matches 7 bases. This CDR3 has 13 amino acids. This chain's CDR3 is CTSSIQGREKLFF. The CDR3 DNA is TGTACCAGCAGCATACAGGGGAGGGAAAAACTGTTTTTT.

This clonotype occurred a few times. J is TRBJ1-1 and V is TRBV2; maybe TRBD1 (5 bases). CDR1 is SNHLY and CDR2 is FYNNEI in the germline V gene. Trimming left V 3 bases short and J 8 bases short, with 13 bases between. The length of the CDR3 is 13 residues. CDR3 amino acids: CASSERSGAEAFF. CDR3 sequence (DNA): TGTGCCAGCAGTGAGCGTTCCGGGGCAGAAGCTTTCTTT.

This clonotype qualifies as large. This chain uses TRBV18 with TRBJ1-2, with 8 bases aligning to TRBD1. This CDR3 spans 17 amino acids. Losses at the gene ends were 3 bases for V and 4 bases for J; bases not matched to a gene: 13. Germline V gene sequence: CDR1 KGHSH, CDR2 LQKENI. The CDR3 DNA is TGTGCCAGCTCACCGGCTCGACCCAGACAGGGGACCTATGGCTACACCTTC. This codes for CASSPARPRQGTYGYTF.

Comments on this clonotype: Possible read error: a much larger clone is one base away. The chain links TRBV10-3 to TRBJ1-1; D is unclear. The CDR3 length is 16 residues. CDR1 is ENHRY and CDR2 is SYGVKD in the germline V gene. The CDR3 region has the DNA TGTGCCATCATTGAGTCGGCAGCCTACCGGAACACTGAAGCTTTCTTT. This translates into CAIIESAAYRNTEAFF.

Within the sample, this clonotype is large. The chain couples TRBV20-1 to TRBJ1-2, with D unclear. The CDR3 length is 13 residues. Deletions cut 6 bases from V and 0 bases from J, with 11 bases between. Germline CDR1 is DFQATT and CDR2 is SNEGSKA (reference sequence). The CDR3 spells CSAKKGTNYGYTF. The CDR3 DNA reads TGCAGTGCGAAAAAAGGGACTAACTATGGCTACACCTTC.

This clonotype is labeled medium-sized. The chain combines TRBV7-2 with TRBJ2-7, with 7 bases lining up with TRBD2. The CDR3 covers 14 residues. Germline-derived CDR1 and CDR2 are SGHTA and FQGNSA. V gave up 7 bases and J gave up 6 bases; unmatched junction bases: 12. The CDR3 nucleotides are TGTGCCAGCACCTGGATGAGCGGGGCCGGCGAGCAGTACTTC. Its translation: CASTWMSGAGEQYF.